This is a list of T cell receptor beta chains from one sample in a study of cytomegalovirus exposure and HLA in healthy donors. This table comes from immunoSEQ multiplex PCR, and its TCRdb copy is limited to in-frame clones, with some not included. The sample lists around 140,000 clones, roughly four fifths occurring once. Sequences were obtained from PBMCs. All receptors derive from a woman aged 55 to 70 in good health and CMV-seronegative. Each CDR3 is given with its conserved first and last residue. Only part of the rows carry a size: once, few, many, or a class if the clone is expanded.

clone size | CDR3 length | V gene | CDR3 protein
- | 16 | TRBV25-1 | CASSEFGSGSGDTQYF
- | 16 | TRBV5-1 | CASSLGQGRNTGELFF
- | 13 | TRBV7-9 | CASSREATGELFF
- | 12 | TRBV30 | CAWSVGGSSQYF
- | 15 | TRBV9 | CASSVGGGGLETQYF
- | 15 | TRBV5-4 | CASSLVGTEGGEAFF
- | 13 | TRBV2 | CASSEIEDYGYTF
- | 13 | TRBV10-3 | CAISEGGNYEQYF
- | 16 | TRBV18 | CASSPGVVGRETEAFF
- | 14 | TRBV13 | CASSFDRSTDTQYF
- | 13 | TRBV18 | CASSSGQGAEAFF
- | 13 | TRBV18 | CASSAGTEYGYTF
few | 17 | TRBV4-2 | CASSQEVLAGAADTQYF
- | 16 | TRBV12-5 | CASGLGTSGLQETQYF
- | 14 | TRBV7-9 | CASSLEGQGYEQYF
- | 14 | TRBV18 | CASSPLRDDTEAFF
- | 15 | TRBV19 | CASSMVTGYTGELFF
- | 15 | TRBV28 | CASSLWRQGAGLAFF
- | 15 | TRBV6-5 | CASSYLGGAHTEAFF
- | 14 | TRBV7-3 | CASSFGQNQETQYF
- | 15 | TRBV4-2 | CASSHPDRGFNEQYF
- | 15 | TRBV18 | CASSPSGGNTGTQYF
- | 16 | TRBV18 | CASSPISSYDRTEAFF
once | 14 | TRBV5-1 | CASSQAQGVGEQYF
- | 15 | TRBV19 | CASSEETVSNQPQHF
few | 13 | TRBV14 | CASSQELNYGYTF
- | 15 | TRBV9 | CASSAGTSGTYEQYF
- | 17 | TRBV14 | CASSPSRDRSDNEKLFF
- | 13 | TRBV27 | CASICPTVNIQYF
- | 15 | TRBV6-6 | CASSYLAGFTNEQFF
- | 15 | TRBV9 | CASSVAAGEFYEQYF